Listed here are 19 T cell receptor beta chains from one sample, sequenced in a study of glioma-infiltrating T cells after dendritic cell vaccination (dated by TCRdb to 2016 to 2017). The sample's time point label, decoded: after dendritic cell vaccination, including at tumor progression/relapse. Libraries were prepared through the immunoSEQ multiplex PCR assay. TCRdb re-hosts the immuneACCESS table, in-frame sequences only. Its copies lack some clones; in the studies checked, an unresolved V gene accounts for under half of them, and the cause for the rest is not known. Recorded for this sample are tens of thousands of clones; over 80% of them occurred a single time. In total, the top ten clones hold roughly 6.8% of the sample. Sequences were derived from blood, sampled after dendritic cell vaccination. These receptors all come from a human donor with glioblastoma.

The chain recombines TRBV6-1 with TRBJ2-3, with 8 bases that match TRBD1. The trim removed 4 bases at V and 3 bases at J, leaving 3 bases unmatched. Germline values: CDR1 MNHNS, CDR2 SASEGT. The CDR3 covers 14 residues. The CDR3 DNA is TGTGCCAGCAGTGGACAGGGGATAACAGATACGCAGTATTTT. Its protein product is CASSGQGITDTQYF.

The rearrangement links TRBV7-3 to TRBJ2-6; maybe TRBD1 (5 bases). Between the trimmed V and J ends, which lost 5 bases and 4 bases, there was a span of 15 bases. CDR3 size: 16 residues. Germline V gives CDR1 SGHTA, CDR2 FQGTGA. The CDR3 region is CASSLDRSPGANVLTF. In DNA form, the CDR3 reads TGTGCCAGCAGCCTTGACAGATCTCCAGGGGCCAACGTCCTGACTTTC.

J is TRBJ2-7 and V is TRBV7-9; 9 nucleotides align to TRBD1. Germline V lookup: CDR1 SEHNR, CDR2 FQNEAQ (reference sequence). Trimming cost V 1 base and J 2 bases; bases outside gene matches: 3. The CDR3 is 15 amino acids. The CDR3 DNA reads TGTGCCAGCAGCTTAGTTGGGGACAGGGCCTACGAGCAGTACTTC. This translates into CASSLVGDRAYEQYF.

The chain carries TRBV9 and TRBJ2-7, with 8 bases identical to TRBD2. The CDR3 is made up of 15 amino acids. V gave up 3 bases and J gave up 0 bases; unmatched junction bases: 5. Per germline, CDR1 SGDLS and CDR2 YYNGEE. The CDR3 protein is CASSAIAGSSYEQYF. The CDR3 region has the DNA TGTGCCAGCAGCGCGATAGCGGGAAGCTCCTACGAGCAGTACTTC.

The V call is TRBV30, the J call TRBJ1-2; TRBD1 matches 8 bases. V shed 2 bases, J shed 4 bases, and the junction held 3 bases outside the gene matches. This CDR3 has 13 residues. CDR1 and CDR2 from the germline V gene are GTSNPN and SVGIG (reference sequence). The CDR3 protein is CAWSRTGSYGYTF. The CDR3 DNA is TGTGCCTGGAGTAGGACAGGGTCCTATGGCTACACCTTC.

The chain joins TRBV2 to TRBJ1-2; 7 bases fit TRBD1. The CDR3 spans 15 residues. Losses at the gene ends were 6 bases for V and 7 bases for J; bases not matched to a gene: 14. Looked up from germline, CDR1 is SNHLY and CDR2 is FYNNEI. The CDR3 is CASRYNGGTDGGYTF. CDR3 nucleotides: TGTGCCAGCAGGTATAATGGCGGGACAGACGGTGGCTACACCTTC.

The CDR3 spells CASSGGGAQETQYF. In DNA, the CDR3 is TGTGCCAGCAGTGGAGGGGGGGCCCAAGAGACCCAGTACTTC. The V and J genes are TRBV6-1 and TRBJ2-5, with a tentative D call TRBD2 (7 bases). V was trimmed by 4 bases and J by 1 base, leaving 10 bases between them. Germline CDR1 is MNHNS and CDR2 is SASEGT. The CDR3 runs 14 residues.

V gene TRBV7-2 combines with J gene TRBJ2-1, with 7 nucleotides matching TRBD1. Trimming took 5 bases from V and 4 from J; bases not matched to a gene: 5. The CDR3 runs 14 residues. Germline CDR1 reads SGHTA; CDR2 reads FQGNSA. The CDR3: CASSQLTGYNEQFF. For the CDR3, the DNA is TGTGCCAGCAGCCAACTGACAGGGTACAATGAGCAGTTCTTC.

The chain links TRBV7-9 to TRBJ1-1, with TRBD1 identical over 8 bases. The CDR3 consists of 11 residues. CDR1 SEHNR and CDR2 FQNEAQ come from the germline V gene (reference sequence). Losses at the gene ends were 4 bases for V and 10 bases for J; bases not matched to a gene: 2. The CDR3 here is CASSSGTGAFF. CDR3 nucleotides: TGTGCCAGCAGCTCCGGGACAGGAGCTTTCTTT.

The V call is TRBV6-5, the J call TRBJ1-3; tentatively, D is TRBD1 (5 bases). CDR1 MNHEY and CDR2 SVGAGI come from the germline V gene. The CDR3 consists of 15 residues. Between the trimmed V and J ends, which lost 5 bases and 0 bases, there was a span of 11 bases. CDR3 loop: CASSRTGVSGNTIYF. In DNA form, the CDR3 reads TGTGCCAGCAGTAGAACGGGGGTCTCTGGAAACACCATATATTTT.

The chain employs TRBV4-1 and TRBJ2-3; no reliable D call. V was shortened by 4 bases and J by 6 bases, with 8 bases between the two germline ends. The germline V gene has CDR1 MGHRA and CDR2 YSYEKL. The CDR3 spans 12 residues. CDR3 DNA: TGCGCCAGCAGCCGAGCTTTGGATACGCAGTATTTT. The encoded protein is CASSRALDTQYF.

This clone was recorded a few times. The V call is TRBV2, the J call TRBJ1-4; D is perhaps TRBD1 (5 bases). V dropped 1 base and J dropped 5 bases, with 11 bases sitting between them. The CDR3 has 15 amino acids. Germline V gene data show CDR1 as SNHLY and CDR2 as FYNNEI. CDR3 DNA sequence: TGTGCCAGCAGTGAAGGCGGGGCAGGGAATGAAAAACTGTTTTTT. Translation: CASSEGGAGNEKLFF.

This clone came up a few times. One junction end disagrees with the germline gene, perhaps due to a read error. The rearrangement uses TRBV7-7 and TRBJ2-2; D is uncertain. The CDR3 has 12 amino acids. Germline CDR1 reads SSHAT; CDR2 reads FNYEAQ (reference sequence). CDR3 amino acids: CASSSSAGELFF. DNA for the CDR3: TGTGCTAGCAGCTCGTCTGCCGGGGAGCTGTTTTTT.

The chain has TRBV7-9 and TRBJ2-5; the D is unclear. CDR3 length: 14 residues. The germline V gene encodes CDR1 SEHNR and CDR2 FQNEAQ (reference sequence). V shed 2 bases and J shed 6 bases, with 13 bases lying between them. CDR3 sequence reads: CASSLHYDPQTQYF. The CDR3 DNA sequence: TGTGCCAGCAGCTTACACTACGACCCTCAGACCCAGTACTTC.

V usage is TRBV11-2 and J usage is TRBJ2-2, with 10 bases that match TRBD2. V lost 5 bases and J lost 4; bases outside the gene matches: 7. The germline V gene encodes CDR1 SGHAT and CDR2 FQNNGV. This CDR3 contains 16 residues. This chain's CDR3 is CASSLQLAGRTGELFF. As DNA, the CDR3 is TGTGCCAGCAGCCTGCAACTAGCGGGACGCACCGGGGAGCTGTTTTTT.

The rearrangement joins TRBV13 to TRBJ2-5; D possibly corresponds to TRBD1 (5 bases). Gene TRBJ2-7 matches the end of the DNA better, so the J call may be wrong. Per the germline V gene, CDR1 is PRHDT and CDR2 is FYEKMQ (reference sequence). This CDR3 has 14 amino acids. The CDR3 nucleotides are TGTGCCAGCAGCTTAAGGGGATCGGGCTACGAGCAGTACTTC. Translated, it gives CASSLRGSGYEQYF.

This chain links TRBV7-2 with TRBJ2-7; D remains unclear. Trimming removed 3 bases from V and 1 base from J, with 13 bases in between. From germline, CDR1 is SGHTA and CDR2 FQGNSA. The CDR3 runs 15 residues. As DNA, the CDR3 is TGTGCCAGCAGCTTTAGACCCGGAGTTTCCTACGAGCAGTACTTC. It encodes CASSFRPGVSYEQYF.

The chain combines TRBV7-2 with TRBJ1-5; D gene unclear. V was shortened by 5 bases and J by 11 bases, with 22 bases between the two germline ends. The CDR3 contains 15 residues. Per the germline V gene, CDR1 is SGHTA and CDR2 is FQGNSA. The CDR3 region is CASSLSRVGGTTQHF. The CDR3 nucleotides read TGTGCCAGCAGCCTCTCGAGGGTGGGCGGAACGACCCAGCATTTT.

V is TRBV2 and J is TRBJ1-3; D unresolved. Trimming removed 0 bases at V and 0 bases at J, with 9 bases between. Germline V gives CDR1 SNHLY, CDR2 FYNNEI. This CDR3 contains 16 residues. CDR3 coding DNA: TGTGCCAGCAGTGAAGCGGTACAGAGCTCTGGAAACACCATATATTTT. Its translation is CASSEAVQSSGNTIYF.